This is a list of T cell receptor beta chains from one sample in a study of blood T cell repertoires in COVID-19. TCRdb's copy holds only in-frame clones and misses some; the assay was immunoSEQ multiplex PCR. Among under 55,000 clones listed, about nine tenths were seen once. The sequenced sample consisted of peripheral blood. All receptors derive from a woman older than 75 with COVID-19, enrolled during active disease. CDR3s include the opening cysteine and the closing phenylalanine or tryptophan. A D gene is named only where the DNA matches it firmly. Size values are once, few and many counts, or a class for expanded clones, and some rows have none.

cdr3_length clone_size j_call d_call v_call cdr3_aa
15 . TRBJ1-2 TRBD1 TRBV14 CASSQPGQGDYGYTF
15 . TRBJ2-6 TRBD1 TRBV19 CASRAGGAGANVLTF
18 . TRBJ1-5 . TRBV19 CASSHGQGGAFSNQPQHF
20 . TRBJ2-6 . TRBV14 CASSVQGALSGRTGANVLTF
15 . TRBJ2-1 TRBD2 TRBV9 CASSVGREPGREQFF
16 . TRBJ1-2 . TRBV4-1 CASSQGVQVINYGYTF
15 . TRBJ2-6 TRBD1 TRBV6-5 CASSATGSGANVLTF
12 . TRBJ1-2 . TRBV12-3/TRBV12-4 CASSPRTVGYTF
15 . TRBJ2-4 TRBD2 TRBV20-1 CSASPLAVAKNIQYF
16 . TRBJ2-1 TRBD2 TRBV3-1/TRBV3-2 CASSQFGLAGAPGQFF
15 . TRBJ2-6 . TRBV19 CASSIGGSGANVLTF
13 . TRBJ2-5 . TRBV30 CAWSRGFQETQYF
13 few TRBJ1-3 TRBD1 TRBV19 CASRRTGENTIYF
16 . TRBJ1-4 TRBD1 TRBV15 CATSRVYRGQDEKLFF
19 . TRBJ2-7 TRBD2 TRBV18 CASSPAPPGLAGLTYEQYF
14 . TRBJ2-7 TRBD1 TRBV27 CASSPDRGVYEQYF